The entry below describes one T cell receptor (beta chain). V lost 1 base and J 7 bases, leaving 10 bases between the germline ends. The CDR3 runs 13 residues. From germline, CDR1 is KGHSH and CDR2 LQKENI. TCRdb analysed the reads with MiXCR anew, one entry per CDR3 protein. The table records around 320,000 distinct CDR3 sequences, more than 8% of them present only once. The data were taken from a study of T cell repertoires in cytomegalovirus infection. The J gene is TRBJ1-2, the V gene TRBV18; no clear D gene. Sequenced: PBMCs. The sequence derives from a human donor in good health (CMV status not recorded). Some clones in this sample may be carry-over from other donors' samples. CDR3 region: CASSPQDGGGYTF. Here the CDR3 DNA reads TGTGCCAGCTCACCACAGGATGGCGGTGGCTACACCTTC.